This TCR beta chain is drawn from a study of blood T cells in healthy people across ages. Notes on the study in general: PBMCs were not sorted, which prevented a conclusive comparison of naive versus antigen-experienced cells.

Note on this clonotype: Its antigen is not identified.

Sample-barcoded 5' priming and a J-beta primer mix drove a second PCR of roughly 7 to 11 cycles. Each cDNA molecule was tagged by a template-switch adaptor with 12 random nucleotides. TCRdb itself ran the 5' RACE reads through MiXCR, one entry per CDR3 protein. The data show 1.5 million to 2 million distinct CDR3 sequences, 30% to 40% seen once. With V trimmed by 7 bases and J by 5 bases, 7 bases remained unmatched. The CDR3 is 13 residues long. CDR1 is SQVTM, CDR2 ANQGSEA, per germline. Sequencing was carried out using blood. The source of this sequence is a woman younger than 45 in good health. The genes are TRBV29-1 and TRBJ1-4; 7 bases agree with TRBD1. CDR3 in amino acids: CSGRQGANEKLFF. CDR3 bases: TGCAGCGGGCGACAGGGAGCGAATGAAAAACTGTTTTTT. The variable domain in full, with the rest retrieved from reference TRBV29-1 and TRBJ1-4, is SAVISQKPSRDICQRGTSLTIQCQVDSQVTMMFWYRQQPGQSLTLIATANQGSEATYESGFVIDKFPISRPNLTFSTLTVSNMSPEDSSIYLCSGRQGANEKLFFGSGTQLSVL.